The 15 T cell receptor beta chains below come from one sample, sequenced in a study of blood T cell repertoires in COVID-19. The protocol was immunoSEQ multiplex PCR, while the TCRdb copy is restricted to in-frame clones and leaves out a portion. The sample holds roughly 150,000 clones, about 85% seen once. Sequenced: peripheral blood. The receptor source for this set is a woman aged 55-69 years with COVID-19, enrolled during active disease.

This rearrangement joins TRBV6-5 to TRBJ1-1; D is possibly TRBD1 (6 bases). CDR3 size: 13 residues. V lost 5 bases and J lost 5, with 12 bases in between. Per the germline V gene, CDR1 is MNHEY and CDR2 is SVGAGI. Written as DNA, the CDR3 is TGTGCCAGCAGTCGGACAGAAGGGACTGAAGCTTTCTTT. It yields the protein CASSRTEGTEAFF.

The rearrangement uses TRBV4-1 and TRBJ1-1, with D possibly matching TRBD1 (6 bases). The CDR3 loop spans 15 amino acids. V gave up 0 bases and J gave up 4 bases, with 12 bases separating them. Germline lookup yields CDR1 MGHRA and CDR2 YSYEKL. The CDR3 sequence is CASSQDRGYFTEAFF. The CDR3 DNA is TGCGCCAGCAGCCAAGATAGGGGGTACTTCACTGAAGCTTTCTTT.

The rearrangement links TRBV29-1 to TRBJ2-5; unclear D gene. There are 14 residues in the CDR3. Germline values: CDR1 SQVTM, CDR2 ANQGSEA. V was clipped by 4 bases and J by 1 base, with 13 bases between them. CDR3 nucleotide sequence: TGCAGCGTTGGACGGGTTGCAGTCCAAGAGACCCAGTACTTC. Its protein is CSVGRVAVQETQYF.

The chain recombines TRBV14 with TRBJ1-1; D not certain. Per the germline V gene, CDR1 is SGHDN and CDR2 is FVKESK. V dropped 6 bases and J dropped 0 bases, with 14 bases sitting between them. The CDR3 covers 15 residues. CDR3 in DNA: TGTGCCAGCAGTAAAACGGGGAGCTTGAACACTGAAGCTTTCTTT. As protein: CASSKTGSLNTEAFF.

This chain uses TRBV18 with TRBJ1-4; 7 bases line up with TRBD1. The CDR3 extends over 14 amino acids. Germline V gene lookup returns CDR1 KGHSH and CDR2 LQKENI. The J segment lost 4 bases and the V segment lost 3 bases, leaving 2 bases of the junction unmatched. CDR3 in amino acids: CASSPGQYNEKLFF. CDR3 coding DNA: TGTGCCAGCTCACCGGGACAGTATAATGAAAAACTGTTTTTT.

This chain links TRBV24-1 with TRBJ1-1, with D hard to call. Between the trimmed V and J ends, which lost 6 bases and 6 bases, there was a span of 7 bases. The CDR3 spans 11 residues. CDR1 KGHDR and CDR2 SFDVKD come from the germline V gene. The CDR3 DNA sequence: TGTGCCACCAGTTATCGGGCTGAAGCTTTCTTT. This codes for CATSYRAEAFF.

In this sample, this clone turned up many times. CDR3 nucleotides: TGTGCCAGCAGTGCCCAGAAGGGACAGGGGGCGGGAGGAAACACCATATATTTT. It yields the protein CASSAQKGQGAGGNTIYF. The chain joins TRBV25-1 to TRBJ1-3, with 12 positions matching TRBD1. The CDR3 has 18 amino acids. Trimming took 4 bases from V and 4 from J; bases not matched to a gene: 11. Germline loops: CDR1 MGHDK, CDR2 SYGVNS.

The chain links TRBV2 to TRBJ2-5, with D unclear. The CDR3 extends over 13 amino acids. The V gene lost 6 bases and the J gene lost 8 bases, with 16 bases spanning the gap. From germline, CDR1 is SNHLY and CDR2 FYNNEI. For the CDR3, the DNA is TGTGCCAGCAGGACCCAAGCGCCGGGTACCCAGTACTTC. This codes for CASRTQAPGTQYF.

The chain joins TRBV11-2 to TRBJ2-7; D might be TRBD2 (5 bases). Germline CDR1 is SGHAT and CDR2 is FQNNGV. The CDR3 has 13 amino acids. V shed 4 bases and J shed 3 bases, with 10 bases lying between them. The chain's CDR3 is CASSSNRGYEQYV. In nucleotides, the CDR3 is TGTGCCAGCAGCTCAAATCGGGGCTACGAGCAGTACGTC.

There are a few counts of this clone. The J gene is TRBJ1-5, the V gene TRBV15; no firm D call. This CDR3 contains 17 residues. CDR1 is LNHNV and CDR2 is YYDKDF in the germline V gene (reference sequence). The V and J ends lost 7 bases and 0 bases respectively, with 19 bases between them. The DNA for the CDR3 is TGTGCCACCACCAGGACCCTAGAACTCAATAGCAATCAGCCCCAGCATTTT. Protein sequence: CATTRTLELNSNQPQHF.

The chain links TRBV7-2 to TRBJ2-1, with 9 bases aligning to TRBD1. CDR3 size: 13 residues. With V trimmed by 3 bases and J by 15 bases, 9 bases remained unmatched. Germline V gene lookup returns CDR1 SGHTA and CDR2 FQGNSA. Written as DNA, the CDR3 is TGTGCCAGCAGCTTGGTAGTTAGGACAGGGGTGTTCTTC. This translates into CASSLVVRTGVFF.

V is TRBV18 and J is TRBJ1-3, with 9 bases identical to TRBD1. The J segment lost 0 bases and the V segment lost 2 bases, leaving 5 bases of the junction unmatched. Looked up from germline, CDR1 is KGHSH and CDR2 is LQKENI. This CDR3 region has 17 residues. The CDR3 nucleotides read TGTGCCAGCTCACCAAGGGACAGGGTGGTCTCTGGAAACACCATATATTTT. Translating it yields CASSPRDRVVSGNTIYF.

The CDR3 DNA reads as TGTGCCAGCAGCCAGGGGTCCCGGTCTAAGGGTGAAAAACTGTTTTTT. This gives the protein CASSQGSRSKGEKLFF. V usage is TRBV9 and J usage is TRBJ1-4; maybe TRBD1 (6 bases). Germline values: CDR1 SGDLS, CDR2 YYNGEE. Trimming shortened V by 4 bases and J by 7 bases, and 20 bases separated the two germline ends. This CDR3 is built from 16 residues.

This clone has only a few counts. CDR3 coding DNA: TGTGCCAGCAGCCAAGTTCCAGGGGGGAACTACGAGCAGTACTTC. This sequence encodes CASSQVPGGNYEQYF. The rearrangement links TRBV3-1 (or the pseudogene TRBV3-2) to TRBJ2-7, with D perhaps TRBD1 (7 bases). Germline V gives CDR1 LGHDT, CDR2 YNNKEL (reference sequence). Trimming pared 1 base from V and 3 bases from J, leaving 13 bases between. This CDR3 spans 15 amino acids.

The J gene is TRBJ1-2, the V gene TRBV25-1; TRBD1 aligns across 7 bases. Germline CDR1 MGHDK, CDR2 SYGVNS. The CDR3 covers 13 residues. The trim removed 4 bases at V and 7 bases at J, leaving 6 bases unmatched. CDR3 sequence (DNA): TGTGCCAGCAGTGCGACAGGGTGGGGTGGCTACACCTTC. It encodes CASSATGWGGYTF.